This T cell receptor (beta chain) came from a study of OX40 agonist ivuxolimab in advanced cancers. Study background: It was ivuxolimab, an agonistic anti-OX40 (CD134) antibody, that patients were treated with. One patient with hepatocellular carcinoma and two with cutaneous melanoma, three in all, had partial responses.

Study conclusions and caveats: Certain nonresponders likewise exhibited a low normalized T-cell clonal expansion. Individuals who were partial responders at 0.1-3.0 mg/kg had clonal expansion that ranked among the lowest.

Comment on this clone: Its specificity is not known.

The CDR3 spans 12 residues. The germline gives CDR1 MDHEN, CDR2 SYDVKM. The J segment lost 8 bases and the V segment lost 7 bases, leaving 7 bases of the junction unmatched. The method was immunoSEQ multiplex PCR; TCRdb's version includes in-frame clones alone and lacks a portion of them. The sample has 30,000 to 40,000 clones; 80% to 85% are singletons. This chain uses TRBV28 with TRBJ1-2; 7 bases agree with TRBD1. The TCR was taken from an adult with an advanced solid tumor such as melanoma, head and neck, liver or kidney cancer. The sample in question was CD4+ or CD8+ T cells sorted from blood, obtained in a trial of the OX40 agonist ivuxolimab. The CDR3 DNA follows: TGTGCCAGCAACAGGGGAGGGTTAGGCTACACCTTC. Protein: CASNRGGLGYTF.